The 23 T cell receptor beta chains listed next were all sequenced from one sample in a study of blood T cell repertoires in COVID-19. The table came from immunoSEQ multiplex PCR; TCRdb's copy has only in-frame clones and leaves some out. The sample holds 250,000 or so clones; around 84% are singletons and the top ten take under 5.5%. Specimen: peripheral blood. These receptors were obtained from a man aged 60 to 69 with acute or convalescent COVID-19.

This rearrangement joins TRBV6-4 to TRBJ2-1, with TRBD1 identical over 10 bases. This CDR3 spans 15 amino acids. The J segment lost 12 bases and the V segment lost 3 bases, leaving 11 bases of the junction unmatched. Germline V CDR1 and CDR2: MRHNA, SNTAGT. CDR3 in amino acids: CASSETLGTGATQFF. In DNA, the CDR3 is TGTGCCAGCAGTGAAACTTTGGGGACAGGGGCAACGCAGTTCTTC.

The V gene is TRBV12-3 or TRBV12-4, the J gene TRBJ1-2; 9 positions agree with TRBD1. The ends lost 4 bases at V and 7 bases at J; junction bases unmatched: 4. CDR3 length: 13 residues. DNA for the CDR3: TGTGCCAGCAGTTCCGGACAGGGGTCTGGCTACACCTTC. It translates to CASSSGQGSGYTF.

The genes are TRBV12-3 or TRBV12-4 and TRBJ2-1, with TRBD1 matching 7 bases. J was trimmed by 7 bases and V by 10 bases; bases with no gene match: 7. The CDR3 consists of 12 residues. This CDR3 is CATHRGRNEQFF. The CDR3 DNA is TGTGCCACCCACAGGGGTAGGAATGAGCAGTTCTTC.

J is TRBJ1-1 and V is TRBV5-4; 9 bases agree with TRBD1. Losses at the gene ends were 0 bases for V and 5 bases for J; bases not matched to a gene: 2. The CDR3 extends over 14 amino acids. CDR1 is SGHNT and CDR2 is YYREEE in the germline V gene (reference sequence). The CDR3 DNA sequence: TGTGCCAGCAGCTTGGACGACAGGGGGACTGAAGCTTTCTTT. It specifies CASSLDDRGTEAFF.

This chain uses TRBV5-4 with TRBJ2-3, with TRBD2 matching 13 bases. The CDR3 extends over 16 amino acids. The germline gives CDR1 SGHNT, CDR2 YYREEE (reference sequence). Trimming took 3 bases from V and 6 from J; bases not matched to a gene: 7. CDR3: CASSWTSGGTRDTQYF. The CDR3 bases are TGTGCCAGCAGCTGGACTAGCGGGGGCACCAGGGATACGCAGTATTTT.

The chain uses TRBV7-2 and TRBJ2-4; D gene unclear. The CDR3 covers 14 residues. V dropped 2 bases and J dropped 0 bases, with 5 bases sitting between them. CDR1 SGHTA and CDR2 FQGNSA come from the germline V gene. CDR3 bases: TGTGCCAGCAGCTTACAACAAGCCAAAAACATTCAGTACTTC. It specifies CASSLQQAKNIQYF.

This clone was found once. This chain's CDR3 is CASSRDRETQYF. The CDR3 DNA sequence: TGTGCCAGCAGCCGGGACAGGGAGACCCAGTACTTC. V usage is TRBV5-4 and J usage is TRBJ2-5, with 8 bases aligning to TRBD1. CDR3 length: 12 residues. Trimming cost V 4 bases and J 5 bases; bases outside gene matches: 1. The germline gives CDR1 SGHNT, CDR2 YYREEE (reference sequence).

The chain combines TRBV28 with TRBJ1-2, with TRBD1 matching 9 bases. CDR3 length: 16 residues. Germline V gene sequence: CDR1 MDHEN, CDR2 SYDVKM. Trimming removed 2 bases from V and 2 bases from J; junction bases left unmatched: 6. CDR3 loop: CASSLDRQGVNYGYTF. The CDR3 bases are TGTGCCAGCAGTTTAGATAGACAGGGGGTCAACTATGGCTACACCTTC.

The genes are TRBV7-2 and TRBJ2-7; 11 bases map to TRBD2. V was clipped by 0 bases and J by 0 bases; unmatched bases: 1. CDR3 length: 16 residues. Germline V gene lookup returns CDR1 SGHTA and CDR2 FQGNSA. This CDR3 reads CASSLAGTSGSYEQYF. Written as DNA, the CDR3 is TGTGCCAGCAGCTTAGCGGGGACTAGCGGCTCCTACGAGCAGTACTTC.

The chain couples TRBV6-5 to TRBJ2-1, with D perhaps TRBD2 (5 bases). V lost 5 bases and J lost 5, with 16 bases in between. CDR1 and CDR2 from the germline V gene are MNHEY and SVGAGI. CDR3 length: 15 residues. CDR3 in DNA: TGTGCCAGCAGTCTTCCCGGACTTTATCACAATGAGCAGTTCTTC. Its protein is CASSLPGLYHNEQFF.

This chain joins TRBV7-9 and TRBJ2-7, with a possible D match to TRBD2 (6 bases). The CDR3 has 13 amino acids. The germline gives CDR1 SEHNR, CDR2 FQNEAQ (reference sequence). The ends were cut back, 6 bases at V and 2 bases at J, with 11 bases in the middle. CDR3 bases: TGTGCCAGCAGAATCCCGGGAGCCTACGAGCAGTACTTC. This translates into CASRIPGAYEQYF.

This chain joins TRBV23-1 and TRBJ2-1; D call uncertain. TRBV23-1 is an open reading frame whose function is uncertain. Trimming took off 5 bases at V and 0 bases at J, with 11 bases between the two ends. This CDR3 comprises 15 residues. DNA of the CDR3: TGCGCCAGCAGTATAAGTGGCCGCTCCTACAATGAGCAGTTCTTC. Its translation: CASSISGRSYNEQFF.

The chain is built from TRBV6-5 and TRBJ1-2; D is uncertain. The V and J ends lost 2 bases and 4 bases respectively, with 8 bases between them. Germline loops: CDR1 MNHEY, CDR2 SVGAGI. This CDR3 has 13 amino acids. In nucleotides, the CDR3 is TGTGCCAGCAGTTACAGGCGGTCCTATGGCTACACCTTC. Residues: CASSYRRSYGYTF.

V usage is TRBV3-1 (or the pseudogene TRBV3-2) and J usage is TRBJ2-1; 11 nucleotides match TRBD2. Germline V gives CDR1 LGHDT, CDR2 YNNKEL (reference sequence). V lost 8 bases, J lost 6 bases, and 9 bases stayed unmatched. The CDR3 spans 15 residues. CDR3 nucleotide sequence: TGTGCCAGCGGGGCCGGGACTAGCGGATCCAATGAGCAGTTCTTC. This gives the protein CASGAGTSGSNEQFF.

The J gene is TRBJ2-1, the V gene TRBV3-1 (or the pseudogene TRBV3-2), with 12 bases lining up with TRBD2. This CDR3 has 17 amino acids. After removal of 1 base from V and 4 bases from J, the junction contained 5 bases not matched to a gene. Germline V gene lookup returns CDR1 LGHDT and CDR2 YNNKEL (reference sequence). This CDR3 reads CASSQVALAGGYNEQFF. CDR3 nucleotide sequence: TGTGCCAGCAGCCAAGTGGCCCTAGCGGGGGGGTACAATGAGCAGTTCTTC.

This clone was seen only a few times. The gene calls are TRBV18 and TRBJ2-5; TRBD1 matches 8 bases. In germline, CDR1 is KGHSH, CDR2 LQKENI. The CDR3 loop spans 15 amino acids. With V trimmed by 3 bases and J by 4 bases, 7 bases remained unmatched. CDR3 region: CASSPTGALGETQYF. The CDR3 coding sequence is TGTGCCAGCTCACCGACAGGGGCTCTCGGAGAGACCCAGTACTTC.

This chain uses TRBV19 with TRBJ2-7; 9 nucleotides line up with TRBD2. V gave up 5 bases and J gave up 4 bases; unmatched junction bases: 12. Germline V gene lookup returns CDR1 LNHDA and CDR2 SQIVND (reference sequence). There are 16 residues in the CDR3. The CDR3 DNA is TGTGCCAGTAGTTTTAACGGAAGGCGGGGGGGTTACGAGCAGTACTTC. This gives the protein CASSFNGRRGGYEQYF.

The V call is TRBV6-7, the J call TRBJ1-4, with TRBD1 as a possible D gene (5 bases). TRBV6-7 is noted as an ORF with a role that remains uncertain. Trimming removed 6 bases from V and 4 bases from J, with 15 bases in between. This CDR3 region has 15 residues. This chain's CDR3 is CASRKGRQGNEKLFF. The CDR3 DNA reads TGTGCCAGCAGAAAAGGACGCCAGGGTAATGAAAAACTGTTTTTT.

The genes are TRBV29-1 and TRBJ2-1, with 10 bases matching TRBD1. J lost 4 bases, V lost 6 bases, and 6 bases had no gene match. The CDR3 consists of 14 residues. Germline assignment: CDR1 SQVTM and CDR2 ANQGSEA. The CDR3 protein is CSVPGTGDYNEQFF. CDR3 DNA sequence: TGCAGCGTCCCCGGGACAGGGGATTACAATGAGCAGTTCTTC.

The V gene is TRBV7-3, the J gene TRBJ2-2, with a weak D call TRBD2 (6 bases). CDR3 length: 16 amino acids. V lost 0 bases to trimming and J lost 4 bases, with 12 bases between them. CDR1 is SGHTA and CDR2 is FQGTGA in the germline V gene. The CDR3 here is CASSLTRDSSTGELFF. The CDR3, as DNA: TGTGCCAGCAGCTTAACCCGGGACTCCAGCACCGGGGAGCTGTTTTTT.

This clone was found once. This chain connects TRBV5-6 to TRBJ2-1, with D maybe TRBD1 (6 bases). V shed 1 base and J shed 2 bases, with 7 bases lying between them. CDR1 is SGHDT, CDR2 YYEEEE, per germline. The CDR3 is 14 amino acids. CDR3 nucleotides: TGTGCCAGCAGCTTGACAGGGACCTACAATGAGCAGTTCTTC. Its protein product is CASSLTGTYNEQFF.

V and J are TRBV7-2 and TRBJ1-1; D uncertain. CDR3 length: 13 residues. Per germline, CDR1 SGHTA and CDR2 FQGNSA. The V gene lost 5 bases and the J gene lost 1 base, with 8 bases spanning the gap. The CDR3 sequence: CASSQQPNTEAFF. The CDR3 DNA reads TGTGCCAGCAGCCAACAGCCGAACACTGAAGCTTTCTTT.

The chain employs TRBV14 and TRBJ1-2, with D maybe TRBD1 (5 bases). Trimming pared 4 bases from V and 1 base from J, leaving 22 bases between. CDR1 and CDR2 from the germline V gene are SGHDN and FVKESK. This CDR3 region has 18 residues. CDR3 coding DNA: TGTGCCAGCAGCCCCCCACCTTCGGACACCCTAGTTAACTATGGCTACACCTTC. Translating gives CASSPPPSDTLVNYGYTF.